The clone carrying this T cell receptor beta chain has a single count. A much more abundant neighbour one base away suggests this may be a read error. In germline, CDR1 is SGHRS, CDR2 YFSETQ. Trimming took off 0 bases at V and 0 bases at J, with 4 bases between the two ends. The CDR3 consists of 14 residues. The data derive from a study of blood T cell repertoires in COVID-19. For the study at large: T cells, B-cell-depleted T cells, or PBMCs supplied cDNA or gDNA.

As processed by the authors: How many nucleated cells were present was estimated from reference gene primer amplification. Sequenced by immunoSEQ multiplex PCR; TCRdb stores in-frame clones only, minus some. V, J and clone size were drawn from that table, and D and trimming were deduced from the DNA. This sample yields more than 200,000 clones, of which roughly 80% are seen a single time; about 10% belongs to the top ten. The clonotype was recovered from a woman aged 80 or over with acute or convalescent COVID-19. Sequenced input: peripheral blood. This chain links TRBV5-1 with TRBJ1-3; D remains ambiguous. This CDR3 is CASSLADSGNTIYF. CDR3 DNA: TGCGCCAGCAGCTTGGCAGACTCTGGAAACACCATATATTTT.